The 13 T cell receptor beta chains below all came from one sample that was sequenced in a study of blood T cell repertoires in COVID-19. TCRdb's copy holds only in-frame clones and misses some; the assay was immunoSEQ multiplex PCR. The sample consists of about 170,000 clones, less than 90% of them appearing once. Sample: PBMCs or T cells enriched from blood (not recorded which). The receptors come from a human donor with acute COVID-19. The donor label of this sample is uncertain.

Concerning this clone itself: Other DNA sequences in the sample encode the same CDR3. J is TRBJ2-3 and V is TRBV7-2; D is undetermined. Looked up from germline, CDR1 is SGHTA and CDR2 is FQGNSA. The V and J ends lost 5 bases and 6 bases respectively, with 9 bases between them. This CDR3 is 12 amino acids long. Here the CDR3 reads CASSPYGDTQYF. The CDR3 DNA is TGTGCCAGCAGCCCGTACGGGGATACGCAGTATTTT.

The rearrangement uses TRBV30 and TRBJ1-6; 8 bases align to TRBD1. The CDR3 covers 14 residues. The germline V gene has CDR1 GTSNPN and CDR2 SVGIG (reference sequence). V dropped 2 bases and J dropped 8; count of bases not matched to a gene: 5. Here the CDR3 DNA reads TGTGCCTGGAGTCGGGACAGGTTTGATTCACCCCTCCACTTT. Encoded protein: CAWSRDRFDSPLHF.

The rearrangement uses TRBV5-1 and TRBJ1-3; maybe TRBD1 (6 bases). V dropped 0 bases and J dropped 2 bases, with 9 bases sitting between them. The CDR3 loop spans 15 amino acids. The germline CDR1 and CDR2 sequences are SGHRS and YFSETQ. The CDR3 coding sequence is TGCGCCAGCAGCTTGGCAGGGGAGACTGGAAACACCATATATTTT. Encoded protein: CASSLAGETGNTIYF.

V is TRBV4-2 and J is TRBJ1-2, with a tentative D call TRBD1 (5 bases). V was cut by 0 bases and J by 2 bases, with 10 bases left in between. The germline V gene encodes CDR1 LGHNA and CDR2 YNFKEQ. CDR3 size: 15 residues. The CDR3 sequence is CASSQDREGNYGYTF. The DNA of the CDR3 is TGTGCCAGCAGCCAAGACAGGGAAGGGAACTATGGCTACACCTTC.

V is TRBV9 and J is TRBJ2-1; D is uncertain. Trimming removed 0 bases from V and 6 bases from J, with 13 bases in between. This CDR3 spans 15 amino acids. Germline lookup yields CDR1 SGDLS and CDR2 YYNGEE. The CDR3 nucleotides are TGTGCCAGCAGCGTAGGCGGTAGTACACTCAATGAGCAGTTCTTC. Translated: CASSVGGSTLNEQFF.

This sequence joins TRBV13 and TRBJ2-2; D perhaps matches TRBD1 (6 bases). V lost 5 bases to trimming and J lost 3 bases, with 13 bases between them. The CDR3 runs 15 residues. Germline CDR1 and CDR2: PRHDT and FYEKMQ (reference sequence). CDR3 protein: CASSRWGQDTGELFF. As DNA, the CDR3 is TGTGCCAGCAGCCGGTGGGGACAAGACACCGGGGAGCTGTTTTTT.

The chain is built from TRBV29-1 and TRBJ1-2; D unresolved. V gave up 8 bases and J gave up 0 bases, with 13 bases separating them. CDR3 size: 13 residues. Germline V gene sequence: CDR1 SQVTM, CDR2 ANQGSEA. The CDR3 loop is CSPEDPANYGYTF. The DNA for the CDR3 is TGCAGCCCTGAGGATCCGGCTAACTATGGCTACACCTTC.

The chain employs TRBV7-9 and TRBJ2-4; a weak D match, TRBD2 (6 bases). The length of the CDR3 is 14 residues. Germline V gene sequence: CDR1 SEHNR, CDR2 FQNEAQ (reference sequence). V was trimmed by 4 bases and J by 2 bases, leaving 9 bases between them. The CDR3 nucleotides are TGTGCCAGCAGCTACTGGGACTCCAAAAACATTCAGTACTTC. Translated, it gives CASSYWDSKNIQYF.

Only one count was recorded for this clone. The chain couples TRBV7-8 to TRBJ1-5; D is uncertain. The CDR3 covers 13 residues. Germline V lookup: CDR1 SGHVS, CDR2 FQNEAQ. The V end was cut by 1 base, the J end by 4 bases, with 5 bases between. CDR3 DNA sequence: TGTGCCAGCAGCTTAGTGAGGAATCAGCCCCAGCATTTT. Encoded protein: CASSLVRNQPQHF.

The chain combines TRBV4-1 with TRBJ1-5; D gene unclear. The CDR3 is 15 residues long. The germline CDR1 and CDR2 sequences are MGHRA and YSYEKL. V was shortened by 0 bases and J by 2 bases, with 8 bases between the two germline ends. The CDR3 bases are TGCGCCAGCAGCCAAGATAGCACCGGCAATCAGCCCCAGCATTTT. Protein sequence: CASSQDSTGNQPQHF.

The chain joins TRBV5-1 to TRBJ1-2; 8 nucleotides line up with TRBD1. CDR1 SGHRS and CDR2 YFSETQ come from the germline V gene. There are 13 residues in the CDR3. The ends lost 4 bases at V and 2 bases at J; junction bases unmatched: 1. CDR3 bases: TGCGCCAGCAGCCGACAGGGGAACTATGGCTACACCTTC. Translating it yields CASSRQGNYGYTF. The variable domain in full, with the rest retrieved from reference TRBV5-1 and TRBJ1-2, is KAGVTQTPRYLIKTRGQQVTLSCSPISGHRSVSWYQQTPGQGLQFLFEYFSETQRNKGNFPGRFSGRQFSNSRSEMNVSTLELGDSALYLCASSRQGNYGYTFGSGTRLTVV.

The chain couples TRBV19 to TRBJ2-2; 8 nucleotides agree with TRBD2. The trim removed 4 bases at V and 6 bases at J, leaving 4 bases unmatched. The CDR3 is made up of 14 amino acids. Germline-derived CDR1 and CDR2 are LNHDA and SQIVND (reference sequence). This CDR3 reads CASSSGGYAGELFF. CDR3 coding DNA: TGTGCCAGTAGTAGCGGGGGGTATGCCGGGGAGCTGTTTTTT. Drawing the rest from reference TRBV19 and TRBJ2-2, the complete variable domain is DGGITQSPKYLFRKEGQNVTLSCEQNLNHDAMYWYRQDPGQGLRLIYYSQIVNDFQKGDIAEGYSVSREKKESFPLTVTSAQKNPTAFYLCASSSGGYAGELFFGEGSRLTVL.

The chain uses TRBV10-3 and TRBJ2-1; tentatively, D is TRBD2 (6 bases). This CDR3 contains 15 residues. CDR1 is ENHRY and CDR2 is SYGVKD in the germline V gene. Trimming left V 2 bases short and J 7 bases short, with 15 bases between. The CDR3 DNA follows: TGTGCCATCAGTGAGGCCGCGGGGTTTTCGAATGAGCAGTTCTTC. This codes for CAISEAAGFSNEQFF.